This record looks at one TCR beta chain sequence and its context. Its antigen specificity is not known. No much larger clone exists at a distance of one base, and base qualities are not known. The collaborating institutions used their own protocols to collect whole blood in K2EDTA tubes. Collaborator samples were shipped for TCRbeta analysis as frozen whole blood, isolated PBMCs, or DNA extracted from either sample type. These data come from a study of blood T cell repertoires in COVID-19 (dated by TCRdb to about 2020). Some background on the complete study: The collaborator samples originated in the United States, Italy and Spain and spanned the acute and convalescent phases of COVID-19. The prospective study material was composed of cDNA or gDNA derived from T cells, B-cell-depleted T cells, or PBMCs. Deeply sampled blood TCRbeta repertoires from subjects exposed to, actively infected with, or recovered from COVID-19 were included in the dataset. A freely available public database, intended as a resource for researchers studying the immune response to SARS-CoV-2, is where the repertoires were released. The samples were drawn from two sources: the first 160 participants of the ongoing ImmuneRACE study, and 1,254 subjects contributed by 6 global collaborators. A de-identified subject ID, COVID-19 status, age in years and sex were almost always included in the sample metadata. Where available, HLA class I and class II types were taken from metadata supplied by the sample provider and were not determined by assay-based typing.

On the study overall, not on this receptor specifically: How much clinical and demographic metadata was included differed by source and by participant, and the metadata was provided uncurated.

TCRbeta CDR3 regions were amplified from genomic DNA by means of the immunoSEQ Assay, a bias-controlled multiplex PCR. The study's own analysis went as follows. Nucleated cell counts per sample were estimated from amplification of reference gene primers within the assay. Sequence reads were collapsed and filtered to measure the absolute abundance of every unique TCRbeta CDR3 rearrangement. For each sample, productive Simpson clonality was calculated as the square root of Simpson's diversity index across productive rearrangements. In its TCRdb copy, this immuneACCESS table keeps in-frame sequences only and misses some clones. Where compared with another copy, unresolved V genes explain less than half of these, and the others have no known cause. Clonal size and the V and J genes are those of that table, whereas D and trimming came from the DNA. This sample lists some 80,000 clones; about 83% were detected once. 4.9% of the sample lies in the top ten.

Based on the germline V gene, the CDR1 and CDR2 sequences are SGDLS and YYNGEE. From the cysteine through the phenylalanine, the CDR3 covers 15 amino acids. Only the CDR3 part of the read is kept: 45 bases, read in frame from the first base. Between the V and J ends, shortened by 0 bases and 3 bases respectively, the junction contains 11 bases. The sequenced sample consisted of peripheral blood. The sequence derives from an elderly woman with active or convalescent COVID-19. The sequence joins TRBV9 to TRBJ2-3; no D gene call is confident. In nucleotides, the sequence is TGTGCCAGCAGCGTAGCTCCGGGTGCGACAGATACGCAGTATTTT. Its product reads: CASSVAPGATDTQYF.